These 28 T cell receptor beta chains were sequenced from one sample in a study of CD8 T cells in Susac syndrome. When the RNA was reverse transcribed, random hexamers were used with an input of 0.5 to 1 ug. TCRdb independently ran MiXCR on the immunoSEQ multiplex PCR reads; one entry per CDR3 protein. In the table there are under 110,000 distinct CDR3 sequences, roughly 94% of which are singletons. Input material: CD8+ T cells from PBMCs. Receptors originate from a human donor with Susac syndrome.

The chain uses TRBV20-1 and TRBJ2-4, with D maybe TRBD2 (6 bases). V shed 1 base and J shed 5 bases, with 9 bases lying between them. CDR3 length equals 13 residues. Germline lookup yields CDR1 DFQATT and CDR2 SNEGSKA (reference sequence). CDR3 nucleotides: TGCAGTGCTAGAGGGACTAACGAAAACATTCAGTACTTC. Amino acids: CSARGTNENIQYF.

The chain uses TRBV28 and TRBJ2-6; 11 positions agree with TRBD2. The J segment lost 0 bases and the V segment lost 2 bases, leaving 9 bases of the junction unmatched. Germline V gene data show CDR1 as MDHEN and CDR2 as SYDVKM. The CDR3 sequence is 20 residues long. The CDR3 nucleotides are TGTGCCAGCAGTTTAGGGTCCGGGACTAGCGGACTCTCTGGGGCCAACGTCCTGACTTTC. Translated: CASSLGSGTSGLSGANVLTF.

V is TRBV2 and J is TRBJ2-1, with TRBD1 matching 9 bases. The CDR3 spans 11 residues. Unmatched junction bases numbered 3, after V lost 4 bases and J lost 14 bases. Germline V gives CDR1 SNHLY, CDR2 FYNNEI. The CDR3 spells CASSVGTGKFF. In DNA form, the CDR3 reads TGTGCCAGCAGTGTAGGGACAGGGAAGTTCTTC.

The chain has TRBV20-1 and TRBJ1-5; a possible D gene is TRBD1 (5 bases). The germline V gene encodes CDR1 DFQATT and CDR2 SNEGSKA (reference sequence). This CDR3 comprises 13 residues. V lost 5 bases to trimming and J lost 0 bases, with 8 bases between them. CDR3 in amino acids: CSALGGSNQPQHF. CDR3 bases: TGCAGTGCTCTGGGGGGTAGCAATCAGCCCCAGCATTTT.

The chain is built from TRBV7-3 and TRBJ1-2, with a weak D call TRBD1 (5 bases). CDR3 length: 14 amino acids. Trimming removed 5 bases at V and 2 bases at J, with 12 bases between. The germline V gene encodes CDR1 SGHTA and CDR2 FQGTGA. The DNA of the CDR3 is TGTGCCAGCAGCCCTGGTAGGGGCAACTATGGCTACACCTTC. Protein product: CASSPGRGNYGYTF.

The chain couples TRBV9 to TRBJ2-7, with TRBD1 matching 8 bases. J was trimmed by 6 bases and V by 3 bases; bases with no gene match: 2. In germline, CDR1 is SGDLS, CDR2 YYNGEE. The CDR3 extends over 12 amino acids. The CDR3 protein is CASSDTGGEQYF. CDR3 DNA: TGTGCCAGCAGCGATACAGGGGGCGAGCAGTACTTC.

The chain has TRBV5-6 and TRBJ2-7; 8 nucleotides agree with TRBD1. V gave up 4 bases and J gave up 3 bases; unmatched junction bases: 6. Germline CDR1 is SGHDT and CDR2 is YYEEEE. The CDR3 spans 14 residues. CDR3 loop: CASSRDRGDYEQYF. The CDR3 DNA reads TGTGCCAGCAGCCGAGACAGGGGAGACTACGAGCAGTACTTC.

J is TRBJ1-1 and V is TRBV4-3; 9 bases map to TRBD1. CDR1 and CDR2 from the germline V gene are LGHNA and YSLEER. Trimming removed 4 bases from V and 8 bases from J; junction bases left unmatched: 8. The CDR3 contains 14 residues. As DNA, the CDR3 is TGCGCCAGCAGCCCTCACGAGGGACAGGGCGAAGCTTTCTTT. Translating gives CASSPHEGQGEAFF.

V and J are TRBV29-1 and TRBJ2-2; tentative D call: TRBD2 (5 bases). The CDR3 is 16 amino acids. V was trimmed by 5 bases and J by 6 bases, leaving 22 bases between them. Per the germline V gene, CDR1 is SQVTM and CDR2 is ANQGSEA. CDR3 sequence (DNA): TGCAGCGTTCTAGCCGGAATAAGCAAGAGTCCCGGGGAGCTGTTTTTT. Translation: CSVLAGISKSPGELFF.

The rearrangement links TRBV9 to TRBJ2-3, with D hard to call. Trimming took 0 bases from V and 2 from J, leaving 7 bases between them. Germline lookup yields CDR1 SGDLS and CDR2 YYNGEE. The CDR3 totals 14 residues. This CDR3 is CASSVEGFTDTQYF. The DNA of the CDR3 is TGTGCCAGCAGCGTAGAAGGGTTCACAGATACGCAGTATTTT.

The chain carries TRBV12-3 or TRBV12-4 and TRBJ2-7; possibly TRBD1 for D (6 bases). There are 13 residues in the CDR3. V was trimmed by 2 bases and J by 5 bases, leaving 10 bases between them. Written as DNA, the CDR3 is TGTGCCAGCAGTTTAATGGGGGCCGACGAGCAGTACTTC. Its protein product is CASSLMGADEQYF.

The V call is TRBV24-1, the J call TRBJ2-1, with TRBD1 matching 8 bases. Germline values: CDR1 KGHDR, CDR2 SFDVKD. V lost 3 bases to trimming and J lost 7 bases; unmatched junction nucleotides: 7. CDR3 size: 15 residues. The CDR3 protein is CATSDGDRRGNEQFF. The CDR3 coding sequence is TGTGCCACCAGTGATGGGGACAGGAGAGGTAATGAGCAGTTCTTC.

The rearrangement uses TRBV29-1 and TRBJ2-5; D uncertain. Germline CDR1 reads SQVTM; CDR2 reads ANQGSEA. This CDR3 contains 13 residues. The V and J ends lost 4 bases and 0 bases respectively, with 9 bases between them. CDR3 amino acids: CSVGRSYQETQYF. DNA for the CDR3: TGCAGCGTTGGAAGGTCTTACCAAGAGACCCAGTACTTC.

This chain connects TRBV9 to TRBJ1-2; possibly TRBD1 for D (5 bases). Germline V gene data show CDR1 as SGDLS and CDR2 as YYNGEE. This CDR3 comprises 10 residues. Trimming shortened V by 7 bases and J by 7 bases, and 8 bases separated the two germline ends. CDR3 loop: CASGGRGYTF. CDR3 nucleotide sequence: TGTGCCAGCGGGGGTCGTGGCTACACCTTC.

The chain combines TRBV3-1 with TRBJ2-2; D call uncertain. The V and J ends lost 3 bases and 7 bases respectively, with 6 bases between them. The CDR3 contains 12 residues. Germline V gene lookup returns CDR1 LGHDT and CDR2 YNNKEL (reference sequence). The CDR3 nucleotides read TGTGCCAGCAGCCAGTTCAACGGGGAGCTGTTTTTT. Its protein is CASSQFNGELFF.

V usage is TRBV6-5 and J usage is TRBJ1-2, with a possible D match to TRBD1 (5 bases). Germline V gene sequence: CDR1 MNHEY, CDR2 SVGAGI. The CDR3 is 16 amino acids. Trimming left V 2 bases short and J 8 bases short, with 21 bases between. This chain's CDR3 is CASSYPPTAGLGGYTF. CDR3 sequence (DNA): TGTGCCAGCAGTTACCCCCCGACGGCGGGACTTGGAGGCTACACCTTC.

This rearrangement joins TRBV15 to TRBJ2-7; 10 bases map to TRBD2. The germline V gene has CDR1 LNHNV and CDR2 YYDKDF (reference sequence). CDR3 length: 15 residues. V was pared by 4 bases and J by 7 bases, with 10 bases of the junction left unmatched. This chain's CDR3 is CATSISSGGKGEQYF. CDR3 bases: TGTGCCACCAGCATCTCTAGCGGGGGCAAGGGGGAGCAGTACTTC. Full variable domain (missing parts from reference TRBV15 and TRBJ2-7): DAMVIQNPRYQVTQFGKPVTLSCSQTLNHNVMYWYQQKSSQAPKLLFHYYDKDFNNEADTPDNFQSRRPNTSFCFLDIRSPGLGDTAMYLCATSISSGGKGEQYFGPGTRLTVT.

The V gene is TRBV5-1, the J gene TRBJ1-1; D gene ambiguous. Germline V gene lookup returns CDR1 SGHRS and CDR2 YFSETQ. V lost 2 bases to trimming and J lost 3 bases, with 8 bases between them. The CDR3 length is 13 residues. The CDR3 DNA follows: TGCGCCAGCAGCTTCCCCCCCCACACTGAAGCTTTCTTT. It specifies CASSFPPHTEAFF.

This clonotype was recorded only once. The chain uses TRBV20-1 and TRBJ2-7, with D possibly being TRBD2 (6 bases). CDR1 is DFQATT and CDR2 is SNEGSKA in the germline V gene (reference sequence). This CDR3 comprises 13 residues. V lost 0 bases to trimming and J lost 5 bases, with 11 bases between them. The CDR3: CSAREAGADEQYF. The CDR3 DNA is TGCAGTGCTAGAGAAGCGGGTGCCGACGAGCAGTACTTC.

The chain recombines TRBV3-1 with TRBJ2-7, with TRBD2 matching 8 bases. Germline trimming cut 4 bases from V and 0 bases from J; bases unmatched to any gene: 5. Germline V lookup: CDR1 LGHDT, CDR2 YNNKEL (reference sequence). The CDR3 runs 15 residues. In DNA, the CDR3 is TGTGCCAGCAGCCCAGACGGGGGGGACTCCTACGAGCAGTACTTC. Its protein is CASSPDGGDSYEQYF.

The rearrangement uses TRBV12-3 or TRBV12-4 and TRBJ1-5, with D maybe TRBD1 (5 bases). The CDR3 has 16 residues. The V end lost 3 bases, the J end lost 1 base, and 13 bases lay between the germline ends. The CDR3 is CASSLSGGTSNQPQHF. The CDR3, as DNA: TGTGCCAGCAGTTTGAGTGGAGGGACCAGCAATCAGCCCCAGCATTTT.

V gene TRBV12-3 or TRBV12-4 combines with J gene TRBJ2-1; TRBD2 agrees at 11 bases. V was pared by 1 base and J by 7 bases, with 0 bases of the junction left unmatched. The CDR3 is 14 amino acids. The chain's CDR3 is CASSLGLAGNEQFF. The CDR3 nucleotides read TGTGCCAGCAGTTTAGGACTAGCGGGGAATGAGCAGTTCTTC.

The chain links TRBV15 to TRBJ1-2; D call uncertain. V lost 0 bases and J lost 5, with 10 bases in between. The CDR3 runs to 14 residues. Germline V gene lookup returns CDR1 LNHNV and CDR2 YYDKDF (reference sequence). CDR3 DNA sequence: TGTGCCACCAGCAGAGATCTGGGAGCGTATGGCTACACCTTC. It specifies CATSRDLGAYGYTF.

The chain couples TRBV4-2 to TRBJ2-7; the match to TRBD2 covers 8 bases. The germline CDR1 and CDR2 sequences are LGHNA and YNFKEQ. The CDR3 runs to 14 residues. The V gene end was trimmed by 4 bases and the J gene end by 7 bases; junction bases not matched to a gene: 9. The CDR3 spells CASSRAGASGEQYF. The CDR3 region has the DNA TGTGCCAGCAGCCGAGCGGGGGCCTCGGGGGAGCAGTACTTC.

The chain links TRBV20-1 to TRBJ2-3; TRBD2 is a possible D gene (6 bases). CDR3 size: 13 residues. CDR1 is DFQATT and CDR2 is SNEGSKA in the germline V gene (reference sequence). V was clipped by 7 bases and J by 5 bases, with 16 bases between them. The CDR3 sequence is CSVFGGEVDTQYF. The CDR3 DNA is TGCAGTGTTTTTGGCGGGGAGGTAGATACGCAGTATTTT.

This chain connects TRBV7-9 to TRBJ1-5; no clear D gene. The CDR3 is 14 residues long. Germline loops: CDR1 SEHNR, CDR2 FQNEAQ (reference sequence). Between the trimmed V and J ends, which lost 2 bases and 1 base, there was a span of 6 bases. The CDR3 nucleotides are TGTGCCAGCAGCTTAATTAACAGCAATCAGCCCCAGCATTTT. Amino acids: CASSLINSNQPQHF.

This clonotype was seen only a few times. The J gene is TRBJ2-1, the V gene TRBV6-5; D unresolved. Germline lookup yields CDR1 MNHEY and CDR2 SVGAGI. V shed 4 bases and J shed 2 bases, with 12 bases lying between them. The length of the CDR3 is 15 residues. For the CDR3, the DNA is TGTGCCAGCAGTTCCGGCAATCCCACCTACAATGAGCAGTTCTTC. Its translation: CASSSGNPTYNEQFF.

J is TRBJ2-4 and V is TRBV6-5, with 10 nucleotides matching TRBD1. The CDR3 has 14 amino acids. From germline, CDR1 is MNHEY and CDR2 SVGAGI. Unmatched junction bases numbered 4, after V lost 4 bases and J lost 7 bases. The CDR3 nucleotides read TGTGCCAGCAGTTTGGGACAGGGGCCGAACATTCAGTACTTC. Translated: CASSLGQGPNIQYF.